This record looks at one T cell receptor beta chain sequence and its context. The antigen is not known. One junction end disagrees with the germline gene, perhaps due to a read error. This record belongs to a study of T cell responses to AZD1222 COVID-19 vaccine. General observations from the study: Across spike, vaccine-associated CD4 TCRs were found, dominant at 160-218 and 743-854. Nearly half of spike-specific TCRs reportedly target unmutated variant regions.

The data were produced by immunoSEQ multiplex PCR, yet TCRdb's version contains in-frame clones alone and is incomplete. Of approximately 150,000 clones in the sample, about 89% were seen once. CDR3 length: 17 amino acids. Germline CDR1 MNHEY, CDR2 SMNVEV (reference sequence). The chain employs TRBV27 and TRBJ2-6, with a weak D call TRBD2 (7 bases). The TCR was taken from an adult who received the AZD1222 COVID-19 vaccine. This sample comprised peripheral blood, obtained 28 days after the second AZD1222 dose. In nucleotides, the CDR3 is TGTGCCAGCCGTTTCACGGGGGGCAGGTCTGGGGCCAACGTCCTGACTTTC. It specifies CASRFTGGRSGANVLTF.